The next 13 T cell receptor beta chains were all read from a single sample in a study of blood T cell repertoires in COVID-19. TCRdb keeps only in-frame clones here, not all; method: immunoSEQ multiplex PCR. This sample has under 200,000 clones, with roughly 84% found just once. Input material: peripheral blood. The receptors originated from a human donor with acute or convalescent COVID-19. The donor label of this sample is uncertain.

CDR3 nucleotides: TGTGCCAGCAACGGGGGGCTGAGCTCCTACAATGAGCAGTTCTTC. This translates into CASNGGLSSYNEQFF. The J gene is TRBJ2-1, the V gene TRBV6-6, with D perhaps matching TRBD2 (7 bases). Between the trimmed V and J ends, which lost 7 bases and 0 bases, there was a span of 13 bases. Looked up from germline, CDR1 is MNHNY and CDR2 is SVGAGI (reference sequence). The CDR3 runs 15 residues.

The chain combines TRBV3-1 (or the pseudogene TRBV3-2) with TRBJ1-5; D not resolved. This CDR3 is 13 amino acids long. V lost 2 bases to trimming and J lost 5 bases, with 7 bases between them. Looked up from germline, CDR1 is LGHDT and CDR2 is YNNKEL (reference sequence). The CDR3 DNA reads TGTGCCAGCAGCCAATGGCCCGATCAGCCCCAGCATTTT. This encodes CASSQWPDQPQHF.

J is TRBJ2-7 and V is TRBV5-6, with TRBD2 identical over 15 bases. The CDR3 is 15 residues long. Trimming took 4 bases from V and 7 from J; bases not matched to a gene: 6. Germline lookup yields CDR1 SGHDT and CDR2 YYEEEE. Here the CDR3 reads CASSGLAGGLMEQYF. The DNA of the CDR3 is TGTGCCAGCAGCGGACTAGCGGGGGGGCTTATGGAGCAGTACTTC.

The chain recombines TRBV10-2 with TRBJ2-3; 13 nucleotides align to TRBD2. V lost 8 bases, J lost 8 bases, and 4 bases stayed unmatched. Per germline, CDR1 WSHSY and CDR2 SAAADI. There are 13 residues in the CDR3. This CDR3 is CASGLAGVGTQYF. CDR3 DNA sequence: TGCGCCAGCGGACTAGCGGGAGTCGGTACGCAGTATTTT.

The rearrangement uses TRBV11-2 and TRBJ2-1; D remains unclear. V was cut by 5 bases and J by 15 bases, with 14 bases left in between. This CDR3 is 11 amino acids long. The germline gives CDR1 SGHAT, CDR2 FQNNGV. The CDR3 nucleotides are TGTGCCAGCAGCCCGCGACCTCCAGGGTTCTTC. Translation gives CASSPRPPGFF.

V is TRBV30 and J is TRBJ1-2, with 7 bases fitting TRBD1. CDR3 length equals 13 residues. V lost 3 bases, J lost 4 bases, and 5 bases stayed unmatched. CDR1 is GTSNPN, CDR2 SVGIG, per germline (reference sequence). This chain's CDR3 is CAWRRDRPYGYTF. The DNA for the CDR3 is TGTGCCTGGAGACGGGACAGACCCTATGGCTACACCTTC.

This chain's CDR3 is CASSLTRSSYNSPLHF. The CDR3 DNA reads TGTGCCAGCAGCTTGACAAGGAGCTCCTATAATTCACCCCTCCACTTT. This chain links TRBV5-6 with TRBJ1-6; D uncertain. Germline CDR1 reads SGHDT; CDR2 reads YYEEEE. Trimming pared 1 base from V and 0 bases from J, leaving 8 bases between. The CDR3 sequence is 16 residues long.

The chain employs TRBV28 and TRBJ2-7; no clear D. This CDR3 region has 12 residues. Per the germline V gene, CDR1 is MDHEN and CDR2 is SYDVKM. Deletions cut 5 bases from V and 6 bases from J, with 11 bases between. The CDR3 nucleotides read TGTGCCAGCAGTCTCGTCGGGTTCGAGCAGTACTTC. Its protein is CASSLVGFEQYF.

V is TRBV6-2 or TRBV6-3 and J is TRBJ2-5, with D possibly being TRBD1 (7 bases). The germline V and J ends were trimmed by 5 bases and 3 bases, with 16 bases remaining between them. The CDR3 spans 15 residues. The V gene's germline CDR1 is MNHEY and CDR2 SVGEGT. Here the CDR3 DNA reads TGTGCCAGCAGTACCTCCAGGGGGGCGAAAGAGACCCAGTACTTC. Translating it yields CASSTSRGAKETQYF.

The chain links TRBV11-2 to TRBJ2-1, with 10 bases lining up with TRBD1. Germline V gene sequence: CDR1 SGHAT, CDR2 FQNNGV. Germline trimming cut 5 bases from V and 1 base from J; bases unmatched to any gene: 5. The CDR3 loop spans 16 amino acids. The CDR3: CASSPRDRGSYNEQFF. The DNA of the CDR3 is TGTGCCAGCAGCCCCCGGGACAGGGGTTCCTACAATGAGCAGTTCTTC. Using reference TRBV11-2 and TRBJ2-1 for the parts outside the CDR3, the full variable domain is EAGVAQSPRYKIIEKRQSVAFWCNPISGHATLYWYQQILGQGPKLLIQFQNNGVVDDSQLPKDRFSAERLKGVDSTLKIQPAKLEDSAVYLCASSPRDRGSYNEQFFGPGTRLTVL.

This clone was recorded only once. The CDR3 protein is CASSEGGTGVYGYTF. CDR3 DNA: TGTGCCAGCAGTGAAGGGGGGACAGGGGTCTATGGCTACACCTTC. The rearrangement links TRBV6-1 to TRBJ1-2; the match to TRBD1 covers 10 bases. The length of the CDR3 is 15 residues. From germline, CDR1 is MNHNS and CDR2 SASEGT. V was clipped by 1 base and J by 4 bases; unmatched bases: 3.

The V gene is TRBV18, the J gene TRBJ1-6; TRBD1 is a possible D gene (6 bases). Germline V gene data show CDR1 as KGHSH and CDR2 as LQKENI. With 3 bases removed from V and 5 bases from J, the gap between germline ends came to 11 bases. The CDR3 length is 15 residues. The chain's CDR3 is CASSPQDSHNSPLHF. CDR3 sequence (DNA): TGTGCCAGCTCACCCCAGGACAGTCATAATTCACCCCTCCACTTT. Combining the CDR3 with reference TRBV18 and TRBJ1-6 gives the whole variable domain NAGVMQNPRHLVRRRGQEARLRCSPMKGHSHVYWYRQLPEEGLKFMVYLQKENIIDESGMPKERFSAEFPKEGPSILRIQQVVRGDSAAYFCASSPQDSHNSPLHFGNGTRLTVT.

The rearrangement links TRBV5-6 to TRBJ1-6; D ambiguous. V was cut by 5 bases and J by 7 bases, with 7 bases left in between. The CDR3 has 12 amino acids. Germline CDR1 reads SGHDT; CDR2 reads YYEEEE. CDR3 sequence reads: CASSQVNSPLHF. The CDR3 region has the DNA TGTGCCAGCAGTCAGGTCAATTCACCCCTCCACTTT.